Below are 6 T cell receptor beta chains sequenced from a single sample in a study of cytomegalovirus exposure and HLA in healthy donors. It was with 60 Vbeta and 13 Jbeta primers that the PCR ran. Sequencing was performed with immunoSEQ multiplex PCR; in TCRdb, only in-frame clones are kept and a portion is missing. The sample has about 160,000 clones; over 75% are singletons. Sequenced: PBMCs. These TCRs come from a woman aged 18-29 years in good health and CMV-seronegative.

V and J are TRBV9 and TRBJ1-4; 8 nucleotides match TRBD1. Germline lookup yields CDR1 SGDLS and CDR2 YYNGEE. V lost 3 bases, J lost 7 bases, and 8 bases stayed unmatched. This CDR3 comprises 15 residues. In DNA, the CDR3 is TGTGCCAGCAGCGCAGGGGGACAGGCGTTTGAAAAACTGTTTTTT. It translates to CASSAGGQAFEKLFF.

This rearrangement joins TRBV6-5 to TRBJ2-7, with TRBD1 as a possible D gene (6 bases). The V and J ends lost 2 bases and 0 bases respectively, with 11 bases between them. This CDR3 is built from 15 residues. Germline V gene data show CDR1 as MNHEY and CDR2 as SVGAGI. CDR3: CASSYTGHPSYEQYF. CDR3 coding DNA: TGTGCCAGCAGTTACACAGGGCATCCCTCCTACGAGCAGTACTTC.

The V and J genes are TRBV10-1 and TRBJ2-5; 9 bases match TRBD1. The end of the DNA aligns better with TRBJ2-7, so the J call may be wrong. Germline CDR1 reads WNHNN; CDR2 reads SYGVQD (reference sequence). This CDR3 has 14 amino acids. Written as DNA, the CDR3 is TGCGCCAGCAGTTTCGGGGGACAGGGAGACGAGCAGTACTTC. It encodes CASSFGGQGDEQYF.

The V gene is TRBV7-9, the J gene TRBJ2-7; D is perhaps TRBD1 (6 bases). V was clipped by 2 bases and J by 2 bases, with 10 bases between them. Germline CDR1 is SEHNR and CDR2 is FQNEAQ (reference sequence). The CDR3 totals 14 residues. The CDR3 nucleotides read TGTGCCAGCAGCTTACTAGGGACAACCTACGAGCAGTACTTC. Translating gives CASSLLGTTYEQYF.

V and J are TRBV5-5 and TRBJ2-3, with 9 bases aligning to TRBD2. The CDR3 covers 15 residues. V lost 2 bases and J lost 3; bases outside the gene matches: 4. Germline V lookup: CDR1 SGHKS, CDR2 YYEKEE (reference sequence). The CDR3 DNA reads as TGTGCCAGCAGCTTTAGCGGGGGAAGAACAGATACGCAGTATTTT. This sequence encodes CASSFSGGRTDTQYF. The complete variable domain, with remaining parts taken from reference TRBV5-5 and TRBJ2-3, reads DAGVTQSPTHLIKTRGQQVTLRCSPISGHKSVSWYQQVLGQGPQFIFQYYEKEERGRGNFPDRFSARQFPNYSSELNVNALLLGDSALYLCASSFSGGRTDTQYFGPGTRLTVL.

This clone was observed a single time. The chain has TRBV7-4 and TRBJ1-2; D is unresolved. V lost 1 base and J 2 bases, leaving 11 bases between the germline ends. CDR3 size: 15 residues. Germline V gene data show CDR1 as SGHVT and CDR2 as SQSDAQ. CDR3 bases: TGTGCCAGCAGCTTAGATACTGGTTGGAACTATGGCTACACCTTC. This sequence encodes CASSLDTGWNYGYTF.